This TCR beta chain was sequenced for a study of cytomegalovirus exposure and HLA in healthy donors. Across the study: An early data release held some 85 million unique TCRs from HLA-typed donors. Regarding the study as a whole: Donors were assumed by presence/absence analyses to have roughly uniform sequencing depth. Follow-up analysis later connected one missense variant in DCLRE1C with trimming of TCR beta V- and J-genes. An analysis done earlier found most TCR beta V segments productive about 87% or about 30% of the time.

The germline gives CDR1 DFQATT, CDR2 SNEGSKA (reference sequence). Trimming stripped 0 bases from V and 3 bases from J, with 3 bases between. CDR3 length: 11 amino acids. Note on this clone: Antigen specificity is unknown.

The study ran its PCR with 60 Vbeta and 13 Jbeta primers. TCRdb keeps only in-frame clones here, not all; method: immunoSEQ multiplex PCR. The sample contains roughly 120,000 clones, 67% of which appear only once. Material: PBMCs. The V gene is TRBV20-1, the J gene TRBJ2-7; D remains unclear. The sequence was obtained from a man aged 18 to 29 in good health and CMV-seropositive. Here the CDR3 DNA reads TGCAGTGCTAGAGACTACTACGAGCAGTACTTC. Translation gives CSARDYYEQYF.